The T cell receptor beta chain under discussion was sequenced for a study of T cells expressing NK-cell markers (dated by TCRdb to 2018 to 2020). Regarding the research as a whole: In sorted CD3+CD56+NKG2C+, CD3+CD56+NKG2C- and CD3+CD56-NKG2C+ T-cell subsets from several donors, TCR beta-chain repertoires were profiled. Among the eight sequenced donors, only one was HCMV-seronegative, while the other seven were HCMV-seropositive. Randomly selected healthy volunteers, three men and five women, were used as the eight sequenced donors. Libraries were sequenced as 2 x 150 bp reads on Illumina HiSeq 2000/2500, MiSeq or NextSeq.

A commercial ELISA kit detecting HCMV-specific IgG in serum was used to determine HCMV serostatus. Peripheral blood mononuclear cells were isolated from blood by Ficoll density gradient centrifugation. Based on the germline V gene (reference sequence), the CDR1 and CDR2 sequences are SGHKS and YYEKEE. From cysteine to phenylalanine, the CDR3 is 15 amino acids long. Nucleotide data are not available. Sequencing instrument: Illumina HiSeq 2000. The TCR beta cDNA libraries were made using 5'RACE template switching, a step that added both a universal primer site and unique molecular identifiers. cDNA synthesis was primed from the TCR beta constant segment, followed by two successive PCR amplification steps. The source study handled its data this way. MIGEC handled demultiplexing of the reads and grouping by UMI, while MiTCR was used to assemble and quantify clonotypes. To remove erroneous sequences, TCR cDNA sequences were retained only when supported by two or more reads. The tcR package was used for downstream repertoire analysis, and clonotypes were matched between fractions using CDR3 nucleotide sequence together with V segment. VDJmatch was used to annotate antigen specificity against VDJdb, with one amino acid substitution in CDR3 permitted. TCRdb reprocessed the raw reads; every CDR3 protein sequence is a single record, and DNA is not supplied. TCRdb, not the original authors, processed these V and J calls. Per the sample table, the count is 400,000 to 450,000 distinct CDR3 sequences. Clones ranked in the top ten supply approximately 7% of the sample.

General study outcomes and caveats: Those dominant clonotypes were again the most abundant among CD3+CD56-NKG2C+ cells in a few donors, at about 25-60.1%. In several donors, the dominant CD3+CD56+NKG2C+ clonotypes were found to rank among the top 10 CD8+ clonotypes and to make up about 1.0-8% of CD8+ T cells. Whether the expanded NKG2C-expressing T cell clones were specific for HCMV antigens remained unclear.

About this clonotype itself: Its antigen has not been determined.

Recombination connected TRBV5-5 to TRBJ2-7; TCRdb selects TRBD2, and the lack of DNA leaves this call unchecked. This clonotype originated in a woman aged 18 to 75 in good health. Sequencing was performed on blood T cells: a sorted CD56 or NKG2C T cell subset, CD4+ or CD8+ T cells, or bulk PBMC T cells (not recorded which). This receptor carries the CDR3 CASSLRRAGSYEQYF. Reference TRBV5-5 and TRBJ2-7 proteins supply the regions before and after the CDR3; the full variable domain is: DAGVTQSPTHLIKTRGQQVTLRCSPISGHKSVSWYQQVLGQGPQFIFQYYEKEERGRGNFPDRFSARQFPNYSSELNVNALLLGDSALYLCASSLRRAGSYEQYFGPGTRLTVT.